Each of the 19 T cell receptor beta chains below was sequenced from the same sample in a study of tissue T cells after allogeneic stem cell transplantation. Measured with immunoSEQ multiplex PCR; TCRdb has only the in-frame clones, and not every one. Counted here are about 5,000 clones, over 30% occurring once; the ten biggest clones make up about a quarter. Time point given: mouse harvest day 14 after allogeneic transplant. Mouse grafts combined 10^7 T-cell-depleted bone marrow cells with 10^6 splenic CD5+ T cells. The sample comprised gut tissue. The receptors shown here come from a female BALB/c mouse given C57BL/6 T cells with graft-versus-host disease after an allogeneic hematopoietic cell transplant.

This clone qualifies as medium-sized. The listed genes are named as in mouse. The read is 1 residue too short to cover the CDR3 end, so that end is filled in from the germline J gene. The chain recombines TRBV23 with TRBJ1-1. CDR1 is KGHTA and CDR2 is FQNQQP in the germline V gene. The CDR3 length is 13 residues. The CDR3 reads CSSSQTGGSEVFF. The sequenced CDR3 bases are TGCTCCAGCAGTCAAACGGGGGGCTCAGAAGTCTTC.

This clone was found a few times. The genes and germline here are from mouse. The missing CDR3 end, 1 residue past where the read stops, is filled in from the germline J gene. The genes are TRBV26 and TRBJ2-5; possibly TRBD1 for D (6 bases). The CDR3 extends over 14 amino acids. Trimming took 2 bases from V and 0 from J, leaving 6 bases between them. The germline gives CDR1 KGHPV, CDR2 FQNQEV (reference sequence). CDR3 in amino acids: CASSLGQNQDTQYF. Incomplete CDR3 DNA: TGTGCCAGCAGTCTGGGACAGAACCAAGACACCCAGTAC.

This clone is categorized as large. Here the gene names and germline are mouse. The read comes to an end 1 residue before the CDR3 does, leaving the germline J gene to fill in the end. The chain recombines TRBV19 with TRBJ1-3; a possible D gene is TRBD1 (5 bases). The germline CDR1 and CDR2 sequences are FNHDT and SITEND (reference sequence). The germline V and J ends were trimmed by 5 bases and 0 bases, with 6 bases remaining between them. This CDR3 is 13 amino acids long. The DNA read from the CDR3 is TGTGCCAGCAGGGACAATTCTGGAAATACGCTCTAT. It encodes CASRDNSGNTLY. The whole CDR3 protein is CASRDNSGNTLYF.

With regard to this clone: All gene names here are mouse names. With the read ending 1 residue before the CDR3 end, the germline J gene is used to fill in that end. The rearrangement links TRBV1 to TRBJ2-4; TRBD2 matches at 12 bases. Trimming cost V 3 bases and J 7 bases; bases outside gene matches: 2. This CDR3 has 14 amino acids. Germline values: CDR1 NSQYPW, CDR2 LRSPGD (reference sequence). The covered CDR3 bases are TGCACCTGCAGTGCCCGGGACTGGGGGGACACCTTGTAC. Translating it yields CTCSARDWGDTLY. The full CDR3 sequence reads CTCSARDWGDTLYF.

In regard to this clone: Gene names and germline match the mouse. From the germline J gene comes the end of the CDR3, since the read stops 1 residue before it. The chain uses TRBV16 and TRBJ2-1; 10 nucleotides align to TRBD2. The CDR3 totals 15 residues. CDR1 is SGHSA and CDR2 is FRNQAP in the germline V gene. The ends lost 1 base at V and 3 bases at J; junction bases unmatched: 0. CDR3 DNA (partial): TGTGCAAGCAGCTTAGCTGGGGGGGCCTATGCTGAGCAGTTC. As protein: CASSLAGGAYAEQF. The full CDR3 sequence reads CASSLAGGAYAEQFF.

Comments on this clone: The germline and genes are mouse ones. The observed sequence ends 1 residue before the CDR3 terminus, with the missing tail filled in from the germline J gene. This chain connects TRBV3 to TRBJ2-4, with 13 bases fitting TRBD2. Germline CDR1 and CDR2: SNHLY and FYNGKV (reference sequence). The CDR3 runs 14 residues. V gave up 5 bases and J gave up 8 bases; unmatched junction bases: 4. This CDR3 is CASSPGTGGVTLYF. The covered CDR3 bases are TGTGCCAGCAGCCCGGGGACTGGGGGGGTCACCTTGTAC.

Notes on this clone: Gene names and germline refer to mouse. From the germline J gene comes the end of the CDR3, since the read stops 1 residue before it. This chain uses TRBV1 with TRBJ2-1; D could derive from TRBD1 or TRBD2 (5 bases each). Per germline, CDR1 NSQYPW and CDR2 LRSPGD (reference sequence). There are 14 residues in the CDR3. V lost 1 base and J lost 1, with 5 bases in between. The CDR3 sequence: CTCSAGGNYAEQFF. CDR3 DNA (partial): TGCACCTGCAGTGCAGGGGGGAACTATGCTGAGCAGTTC.

Details on this clone: The gene names here belong to mouse. The read ends 1 residue before the CDR3 terminus; that terminus is restored from the germline J gene. The rearrangement links TRBV26 to TRBJ1-2; D perhaps matches TRBD1 (6 bases). Trimming took 4 bases from V and 4 from J, leaving 10 bases between them. The CDR3 has 13 residues. Germline CDR1 reads KGHPV; CDR2 reads FQNQEV (reference sequence). The CDR3 bases that were read are TGTGCCAGCAGTCGGGGGGCCGGCTCCGACTACACC. This codes for CASSRGAGSDYT. The CDR3, in full, reads CASSRGAGSDYTF.

This clone is medium-sized by share. The gene symbols are mouse symbols. CDR3 sequence: CASSQRLGGRVNAEQFF. The sequenced part of the CDR3 DNA is TGTGCCAGCAGCCAAAGACTGGGGGGGCGCGTGAATGCTGAGCAGTTC. The J gene is TRBJ2-1, the V gene TRBV5; 12 positions agree with TRBD2. Read coverage stops 1 residue before the CDR3 terminus; the germline J gene supplies the remainder. The CDR3 has 17 residues. V gave up 2 bases and J gave up 5 bases; unmatched junction bases: 7. Germline V gene lookup returns CDR1 LGHNA and CDR2 YNLKQL (reference sequence).

A word on this clone: Genes and germline come from the mouse. The observed sequence ends 1 residue before the CDR3 terminus, with the missing tail filled in from the germline J gene. This rearrangement joins TRBV13-1 to TRBJ2-5, with TRBD1 identical over 7 bases. Trimming took 3 bases from V and 4 from J; bases not matched to a gene: 5. In germline, CDR1 is NSHNY, CDR2 SYGAGN. The CDR3 is 14 residues long. Incomplete CDR3 DNA: TGTGCCAGCAGTGTTTCAGGGGGAGAAGACACCCAGTAC. It encodes CASSVSGGEDTQY. The entire CDR3 is CASSVSGGEDTQYF.

This clone is judged medium-sized (0.01 to 0.1%). All gene names here are mouse names. The read falls 1 residue short of the CDR3 end, and the missing part is taken from the germline J gene. The V call is TRBV19, the J call TRBJ1-3, with D possibly TRBD1 on 6 matching bases. The CDR3 runs 16 residues. CDR1 is FNHDT, CDR2 SITEND, per germline (reference sequence). The V end was cut by 1 base, the J end by 0 bases, with 11 bases between. The DNA read from the CDR3 is TGTGCCAGCAGTATAAAGGCCAGGGGTTCTGGAAATACGCTCTAT. It encodes CASSIKARGSGNTLY. The CDR3 reads in full as CASSIKARGSGNTLYF.

This clone was observed a few times. Germline and genes: mouse. The CDR3 DNA, read in part, is TGTGCCAGCAGTCTGTTGGGGTGGGACACCGGGCAGCTCTAC. This translates into CASSLLGWDTGQLY. The CDR3 reads in full as CASSLLGWDTGQLYF. J is TRBJ2-2 and V is TRBV26; possible D gene TRBD2, 5 bases. The read falls 1 residue short of the CDR3 end, and the missing part is taken from the germline J gene. Germline CDR1 is KGHPV and CDR2 is FQNQEV (reference sequence). Trimming took off 1 base at V and 3 bases at J, with 9 bases between the two ends. The CDR3 contains 15 residues. Supplemented by reference TRBV26 and TRBJ2-2, the full variable domain reads NSKVIQTPRYLVKGQGQKAKMRCIPEKGHPVVFWYQQNKNNEFKFLINFQNQEVLQQIDMTEKRFSAECPSNSPCSLEIQSSEAGDSALYLCASSLLGWDTGQLYFGEGSKLTVL.

This clone has more than one count but fewer than ten. Any gene name here is a mouse gene name. The read halts 1 residue ahead of the CDR3 end, with the missing end drawn from the germline J gene. V is TRBV17 and J is TRBJ2-7, with 10 nucleotides matching TRBD1. The CDR3 sequence is 12 residues long. The germline gives CDR1 MNHDT, CDR2 YYDKIL. Germline trimming cut 7 bases from V and 7 bases from J; bases unmatched to any gene: 4. The CDR3 bases that were read are TGTGCTAGCAACGACAGGGGGCGAGAACAGTAC. It translates to CASNDRGREQY. The complete CDR3 sequence is CASNDRGREQYF.

This clone has just one count. Mouse germline and gene names are used. The read terminates 1 residue before the CDR3 end, so the remaining end is supplied by the germline J gene. The genes are TRBV3 and TRBJ1-1; D is possibly TRBD1 (5 bases). In germline, CDR1 is SNHLY, CDR2 FYNGKV (reference sequence). The CDR3 loop spans 11 amino acids. The V end lost 6 bases, the J end lost 4 bases, and 6 bases lay between the germline ends. The DNA read from the CDR3 is TGTGCCAGCAGGGACATCACAGAAGTCTTC. Translation gives CASRDITEVF. The whole CDR3 is CASRDITEVFF.

Worth noting for this clone: Each gene name is a mouse one. The CDR3 goes on 1 residue after the read ends, and that part is filled in from the germline J gene. J is TRBJ2-3 and V is TRBV23. The CDR3 loop spans 15 amino acids. Germline V lookup: CDR1 KGHTA, CDR2 FQNQQP. CDR3 region: CSSSQSWGGAETLYF. The part of the CDR3 DNA that was read is TGCTCCAGCAGTCAATCGTGGGGCGGTGCAGAAACGCTGTAT.

This clone has a handful of counts. These gene names are mouse names. The DNA ends 1 residue before the CDR3 does, and the rest of the CDR3 is filled in from the germline J gene. The rearrangement links TRBV3 to TRBJ2-7, with TRBD1 identical over 8 bases. The V gene end was trimmed by 3 bases and the J gene end by 3 bases; junction bases not matched to a gene: 4. There are 14 residues in the CDR3. Germline V gene sequence: CDR1 SNHLY, CDR2 FYNGKV (reference sequence). This CDR3 reads CASSFGTGGYEQYF. The CDR3 DNA, read in part, is TGTGCCAGCAGCTTTGGCACAGGGGGCTATGAACAGTAC.

Details on this clone: The gene names given are mouse names. The CDR3 is cut off 1 residue early in the read; its end comes from the germline J gene. The sample carries other DNA sequences with the same CDR3. The V gene is TRBV26, the J gene TRBJ2-2; 7 nucleotides align to TRBD1. The length of the CDR3 is 14 residues. Germline loops: CDR1 KGHPV, CDR2 FQNQEV (reference sequence). The V and J ends lost 6 bases and 2 bases, in that order; junction bases with no gene match: 3. CDR3 residues: CASSGTANTGQLYF. CDR3 DNA (partial): TGTGCCAGCAGCGGGACAGCCAACACCGGGCAGCTCTAC.

A word on this clone: Gene labels here are mouse ones. The missing CDR3 end, 1 residue past where the read stops, is filled in from the germline J gene. This chain links TRBV12-1 with TRBJ2-3, with 11 bases identical to TRBD2. The germline gives CDR1 SGHSN, CDR2 HYEKVE. V trimming: 2 bases; J trimming: 0 bases; junction bases outside the gene matches: 6. This CDR3 is 17 amino acids long. The part of the CDR3 DNA that was read is TGTGCCAGCTCTCACGACTGGGGGGGATCTAGTGCAGAAACGCTGTAT. Amino acids: CASSHDWGGSSAETLY. The CDR3 in full is CASSHDWGGSSAETLYF.

Notes on this clone: Germline and genes: mouse. The read is 1 residue too short to cover the CDR3 end, so that end is filled in from the germline J gene. J is TRBJ2-4 and V is TRBV23; the table's D call of TRBD2 was not tested on the DNA. Germline V gene data show CDR1 as KGHTA and CDR2 as FQNQQP. The CDR3 sequence is 15 residues long. This CDR3 reads CSSSQSPTSQNTLYF. CDR3 bases read: TGCTCCAGCAGTCAATCGCCAACTAGTCAAAACACCTTGTAC.